These 10 T cell receptor beta chains share one sample of origin, sequenced in a study of T cells in tuberculosis. The data were produced by immunoSEQ multiplex PCR, yet TCRdb's version contains in-frame clones alone and is incomplete. The data show roughly 59,000 clones, about 76% seen once. Cells were sorted from thawed PBMC rested overnight and stained with GMM-loaded CD1B tetramer, viability dye and anti-CD3. The CD1B tetramers carried C32 glucose monomycolate purified from Rhodococcus equi. Sequencing was performed on CD1b-GMM tetramer-negative cells sorted from PBMCs. The receptor source for this set is an adult woman with latent tuberculosis.

CDR3 in DNA: TGTGCCACCTGGGGACTAGCGGGACCATACGAGCAGTACTTC. Translation gives CATWGLAGPYEQYF. The gene calls are TRBV27 and TRBJ2-7, with 13 bases lining up with TRBD2. The CDR3 extends over 14 amino acids. V gave up 10 bases and J gave up 4 bases; unmatched junction bases: 7. Germline V gene sequence: CDR1 MNHEY, CDR2 SMNVEV (reference sequence).

The chain uses TRBV5-1 and TRBJ2-1; 7 positions agree with TRBD2. CDR1 and CDR2 from the germline V gene are SGHRS and YFSETQ. Losses at the gene ends were 4 bases for V and 4 bases for J; bases not matched to a gene: 5. This CDR3 is built from 14 residues. CDR3 sequence (DNA): TGCGCCAGCAGCCCAACTAGCGATTACAATGAGCAGTTCTTC. It translates to CASSPTSDYNEQFF.

The chain employs TRBV30 and TRBJ1-1; the match to TRBD1 covers 10 bases. V dropped 2 bases and J dropped 4; count of bases not matched to a gene: 1. CDR3 size: 13 residues. Looked up from germline, CDR1 is GTSNPN and CDR2 is SVGIG (reference sequence). This CDR3 reads CAWSRDRGTEAFF. DNA of the CDR3: TGTGCCTGGAGTAGGGACAGGGGCACTGAAGCTTTCTTT.

The chain uses TRBV11-3 and TRBJ1-6, with 9 bases matching TRBD1. The CDR3 is 15 residues long. From germline, CDR1 is SGHNT and CDR2 YENEEA. The ends lost 3 bases at V and 4 bases at J; junction bases unmatched: 1. CDR3 in amino acids: CASSLGQGYNSPLHF. The CDR3 nucleotides are TGTGCCAGCAGCTTGGGACAGGGTTATAATTCACCCCTCCACTTT. The full variable domain, rest sourced from reference TRBV11-3 and TRBJ1-6, is EAGVVQSPRYKIIEKKQPVAFWCNPISGHNTLYWYLQNLGQGPELLIRYENEEAVDDSQLPKDRFSAERLKGVDSTLKIQPAELGDSAVYLCASSLGQGYNSPLHFGNGTRLTVT.

CDR3 coding DNA: TGTGCCTCCGGGAGCCTTTACGCCCTGACTTTC. Translation: CASGSLYALTF. V is TRBV28 and J is TRBJ2-6; tentatively, D is TRBD2 (6 bases). V was pared by 11 bases and J by 15 bases, with 17 bases between. Germline V lookup: CDR1 MDHEN, CDR2 SYDVKM. The CDR3 is 11 amino acids.

The chain uses TRBV6-1 and TRBJ2-7, with D unclear. Germline V gene lookup returns CDR1 MNHNS and CDR2 SASEGT. With 2 bases removed from V and 6 bases from J, the gap between germline ends came to 17 bases. The CDR3 sequence is 15 residues long. CDR3 amino acids: CASSEMVTKSGEQYF. In nucleotides, the CDR3 is TGTGCCAGCAGTGAAATGGTGACAAAGAGTGGCGAGCAGTACTTC.

For the CDR3, the DNA is TGTGCCAGCAGAAAACAGGGTGGCGGACAGCCCCAGCATTTT. This sequence encodes CASRKQGGGQPQHF. The chain carries TRBV2 and TRBJ1-5; D perhaps matches TRBD1 (6 bases). Trimming took 6 bases from V and 7 from J, leaving 16 bases between them. CDR3 size: 14 residues. Germline assignment: CDR1 SNHLY and CDR2 FYNNEI. Looking up the rest from reference TRBV2 and TRBJ1-5 gives the full variable domain: EPEVTQTPSHQVTQMGQEVILRCVPISNHLYFYWYRQILGQKVEFLVSFYNNEISEKSEIFDDQFSVERPDGSNFTLKIRSTKLEDSAMYFCASRKQGGGQPQHFGDGTRLSIL.

This sequence joins TRBV19 and TRBJ1-5; the D gene is possibly TRBD1 (6 bases). V was pared by 3 bases and J by 0 bases, with 9 bases between. From germline, CDR1 is LNHDA and CDR2 SQIVND (reference sequence). The CDR3 covers 15 residues. The CDR3 DNA sequence: TGTGCCAGTAGTATTAGGGGGAATAGCAATCAGCCCCAGCATTTT. Its translation is CASSIRGNSNQPQHF.

V and J are TRBV19 and TRBJ1-5; D remains unclear. V gave up 8 bases and J gave up 3 bases, with 8 bases separating them. Germline CDR1 reads LNHDA; CDR2 reads SQIVND (reference sequence). The CDR3 loop spans 12 amino acids. The CDR3 sequence is CASGRVNQPQHF. The CDR3 DNA reads as TGTGCCAGTGGGCGGGTCAATCAGCCCCAGCATTTT. Combining the CDR3 with reference TRBV19 and TRBJ1-5 gives the whole variable domain DGGITQSPKYLFRKEGQNVTLSCEQNLNHDAMYWYRQDPGQGLRLIYYSQIVNDFQKGDIAEGYSVSREKKESFPLTVTSAQKNPTAFYLCASGRVNQPQHFGDGTRLSIL.

The genes are TRBV5-1 and TRBJ2-7; TRBD2 matches 7 bases. Trimming took 5 bases from V and 0 from J; bases not matched to a gene: 2. There are 13 residues in the CDR3. Germline-derived CDR1 and CDR2 are SGHRS and YFSETQ. CDR3 DNA sequence: TGCGCCAGCAGGGAGCGGGGCTCCTACGAGCAGTACTTC. Its protein is CASRERGSYEQYF.